Described below is a single TCR beta chain sequence and its context. This record comes from a study of blood T cell repertoires in COVID-19. The wider study: Samples came from the United States, Italy and Spain, spanning acute and convalescent COVID-19. PBMCs, B-cell-depleted T cells, or T cells provided the cDNA or gDNA that made up the material.

Under the authors' procedure: Reference gene primer amplification yielded estimated nucleated cell counts. Using immunoSEQ multiplex PCR, the repertoire was profiled, and TCRdb retains in-frame clones only, with some absent. V, J and clone size are those of that table, while D and trimming were read from the DNA. In the table there are 260,000 or so clones, approximately 88% of which are singletons. Germline CDR1 MGHRA, CDR2 YSYEKL. V was shortened by 2 bases and J by 11 bases, with 15 bases between the two germline ends. This CDR3 region has 13 residues. Sequences were obtained from peripheral blood. This clonotype was obtained from a human donor in a cohort sampled during active COVID-19. The V and J genes are TRBV4-1 and TRBJ1-1; D is perhaps TRBD1 (5 bases). Here the CDR3 reads CASSQPGGVGAFF. The CDR3 DNA is TGCGCCAGCAGCCAACCGGGGGGGGTTGGGGCTTTCTTT.